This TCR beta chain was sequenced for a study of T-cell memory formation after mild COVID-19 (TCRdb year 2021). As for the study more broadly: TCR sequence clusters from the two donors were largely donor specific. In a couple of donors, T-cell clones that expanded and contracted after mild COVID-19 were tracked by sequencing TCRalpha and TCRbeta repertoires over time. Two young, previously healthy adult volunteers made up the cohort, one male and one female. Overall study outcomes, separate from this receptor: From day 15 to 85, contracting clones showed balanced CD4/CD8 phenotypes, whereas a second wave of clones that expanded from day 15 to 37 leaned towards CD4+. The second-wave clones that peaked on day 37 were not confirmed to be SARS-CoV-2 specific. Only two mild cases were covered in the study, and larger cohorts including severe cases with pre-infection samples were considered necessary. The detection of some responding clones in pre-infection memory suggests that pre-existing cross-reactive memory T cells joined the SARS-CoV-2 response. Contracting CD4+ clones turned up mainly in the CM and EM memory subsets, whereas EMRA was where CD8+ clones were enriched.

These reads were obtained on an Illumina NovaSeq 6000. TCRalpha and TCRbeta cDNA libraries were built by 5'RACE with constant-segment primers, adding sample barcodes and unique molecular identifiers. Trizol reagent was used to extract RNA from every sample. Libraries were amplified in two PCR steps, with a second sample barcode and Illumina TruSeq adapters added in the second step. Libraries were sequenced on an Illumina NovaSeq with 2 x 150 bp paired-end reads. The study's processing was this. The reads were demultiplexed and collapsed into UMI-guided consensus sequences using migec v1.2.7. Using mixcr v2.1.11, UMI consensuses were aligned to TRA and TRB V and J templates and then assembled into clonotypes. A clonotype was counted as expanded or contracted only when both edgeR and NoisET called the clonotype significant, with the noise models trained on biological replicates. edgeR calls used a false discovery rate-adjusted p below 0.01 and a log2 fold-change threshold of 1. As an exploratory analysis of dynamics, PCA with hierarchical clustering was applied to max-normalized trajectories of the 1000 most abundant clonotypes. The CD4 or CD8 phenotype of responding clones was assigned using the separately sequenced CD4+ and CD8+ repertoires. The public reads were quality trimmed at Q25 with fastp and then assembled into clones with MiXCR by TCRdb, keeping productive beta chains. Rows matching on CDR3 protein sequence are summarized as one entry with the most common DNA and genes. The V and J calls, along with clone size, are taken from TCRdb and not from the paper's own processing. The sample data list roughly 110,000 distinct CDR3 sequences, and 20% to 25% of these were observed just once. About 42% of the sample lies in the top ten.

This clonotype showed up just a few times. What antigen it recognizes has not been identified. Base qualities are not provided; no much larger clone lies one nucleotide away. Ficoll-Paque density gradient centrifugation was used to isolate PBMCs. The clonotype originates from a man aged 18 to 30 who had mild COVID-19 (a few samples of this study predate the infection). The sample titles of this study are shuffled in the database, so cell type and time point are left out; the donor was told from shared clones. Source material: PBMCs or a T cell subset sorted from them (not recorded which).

The nucleotides read TGTGCCATCAGTGAGGGATCGACCGAGGAGACCCAGTACTTC. Its protein reads: CAISEGSTEETQYF. This receptor chain uses TRBV10-3 and TRBJ2-5; no D gene is confidently identified. Via the germline V gene, CDR1 is ENHRY and CDR2 SYGVKD. The trim is 2 bases for V and 5 bases for J, with a gap of 12 bases between the germline ends. Spanning cysteine to phenylalanine, the CDR3 consists of 14 amino acids. Of the read, only the CDR3 DNA is kept; its 42 bases are in frame from base 1.